One TCR beta chain is described in this entry. The data belong to a study of T cell changes during pregnancy in multiple sclerosis. Assay: immunoSEQ multiplex PCR; the TCRdb copy retains only in-frame clones and omits some. This table has approximately 44,000 clones, roughly 92% appearing once. The V gene's germline CDR1 is SGHAT and CDR2 FQNNGV. V shed 0 bases and J shed 5 bases, with 18 bases lying between them. CDR3 length equals 17 residues. This sequence joins TRBV11-2 and TRBJ2-3; D is possibly TRBD1 (6 bases). The receptor comes from a female donor with multiple sclerosis, enrolled in a pregnancy study. Sequencing was performed on CD4+ T cells from peripheral blood mononuclear cells, taken in the third trimester of pregnancy. The CDR3 DNA reads as TGTGCCAGCAGCTTAGATGATAGCGCCCTAGGGGGAGATACGCAGTATTTT. Its translation: CASSLDDSALGGDTQYF.